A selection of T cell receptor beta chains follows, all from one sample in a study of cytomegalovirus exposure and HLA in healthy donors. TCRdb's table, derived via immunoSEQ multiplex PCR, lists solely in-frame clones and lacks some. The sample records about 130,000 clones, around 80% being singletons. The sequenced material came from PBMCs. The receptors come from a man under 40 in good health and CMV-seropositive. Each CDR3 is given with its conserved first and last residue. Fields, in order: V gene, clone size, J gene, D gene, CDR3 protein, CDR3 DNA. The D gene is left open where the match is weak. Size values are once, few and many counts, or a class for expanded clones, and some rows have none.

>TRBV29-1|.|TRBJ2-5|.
CSVEEETQYF
TGCAGCGTCGAGGAAGAGACCCAGTACTTC
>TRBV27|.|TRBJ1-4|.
CASSFVQGRTNEKLFF
TGTGCCAGCAGTTTCGTCCAGGGTCGAACTAATGAAAAACTGTTTTTT
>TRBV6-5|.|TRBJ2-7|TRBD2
CASSYSGGTYYEQYF
TGTGCCAGCAGTTACTCGGGGGGGACGTACTACGAGCAGTACTTC
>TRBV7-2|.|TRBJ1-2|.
CASNLPGVPNYGYTF
TGTGCCAGCAACCTACCAGGGGTTCCTAACTATGGCTACACCTTC
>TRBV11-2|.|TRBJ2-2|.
CASSLLPSGNTGELFF
TGTGCCAGCAGCTTATTGCCCAGCGGGAACACCGGGGAGCTGTTTTTT
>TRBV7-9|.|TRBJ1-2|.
CASSPLGRGSDYGYTF
TGTGCCAGCAGCCCCCTCGGTCGGGGTTCGGACTATGGCTACACCTTC
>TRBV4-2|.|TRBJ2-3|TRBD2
CASSPSGSLTDTQYF
TGTGCCAGCAGCCCTAGCGGGAGTCTCACAGATACACAGTATTTT
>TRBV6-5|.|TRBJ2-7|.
CASSYSMGPEQYF
TGTGCCAGCAGTTACTCGATGGGGCCCGAGCAGTACTTC
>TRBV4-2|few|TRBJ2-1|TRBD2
CASSQLAGEYNEQFF
TGTGCCAGCAGCCAGCTAGCGGGAGAGTACAATGAGCAGTTCTTC
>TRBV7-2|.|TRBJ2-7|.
CASTRGTYVDEQYF
TGTGCCAGCACCCGGGGGACCTATGTGGACGAGCAGTACTTC
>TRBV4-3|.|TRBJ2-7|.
CASSQDQTGIGYEQYF
TGCGCCAGCAGCCAAGATCAGACGGGGATCGGCTACGAGCAGTACTTC
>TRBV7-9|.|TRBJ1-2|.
CASSRGDGYTF
TGTGCCAGCAGCCGCGGAGATGGCTACACCTTC
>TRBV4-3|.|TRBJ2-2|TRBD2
CASSHLLAAGRELFF
TGCGCCAGCAGCCACCTCCTAGCGGCTGGCCGGGAGCTGTTTTTT
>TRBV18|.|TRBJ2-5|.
CASSPLEETQYF
TGTGCCAGCTCACCCTTAGAAGAGACCCAGTACTTC
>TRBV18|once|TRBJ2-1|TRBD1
CASSKTGGLYNEQFF
TGTGCCAGCTCTAAGACAGGGGGCCTCTACAATGAGCAGTTCTTC
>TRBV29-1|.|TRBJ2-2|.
CSVAGYTGELFF
TGCAGCGTCGCAGGGTACACCGGGGAGCTGTTTTTT
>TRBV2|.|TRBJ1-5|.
CASSTRVEQPQHF
TGTGCCAGCAGTACCCGGGTCGAACAGCCCCAGCATTTT
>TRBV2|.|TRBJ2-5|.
CASSERETQYF
TGTGCCAGCAGTGAACGGGAGACCCAGTACTTC
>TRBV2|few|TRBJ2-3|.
CASSAIGGSTDTQYF
TGTGCCAGCAGTGCTATTGGCGGCAGCACAGATACGCAGTATTTT
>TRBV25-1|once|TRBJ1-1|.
CASRRGMNTEAFF
TGTGCCAGCAGGCGAGGGATGAACACTGAAGCTTTCTTT
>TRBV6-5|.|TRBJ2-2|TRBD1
CASSDWTGNTGELFF
TGTGCCAGCAGCGATTGGACAGGAAACACCGGGGAGCTGTTTTTT
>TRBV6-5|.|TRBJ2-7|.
CASSYGTPYEQYF
TGTGCCAGCAGTTACGGGACACCCTACGAGCAGTACTTC
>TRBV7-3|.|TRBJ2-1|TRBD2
CASSATSAYSYNEQFF
TGTGCCAGCAGCGCCACTAGCGCGTACTCCTACAATGAGCAGTTCTTC
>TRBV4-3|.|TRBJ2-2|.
CASSQGGQEGPGELFF
TGCGCCAGCAGCCAGGGCGGGCAGGAAGGCCCCGGGGAGCTGTTTTTT
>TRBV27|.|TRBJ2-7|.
CASSLSENYEQYF
TGTGCCAGCAGTTTATCGGAGAACTACGAGCAGTACTTC
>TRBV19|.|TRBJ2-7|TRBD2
CASSIGRGIGSEQYF
TGTGCCAGTAGTATAGGGCGGGGGATTGGGTCCGAGCAGTACTTC